This record covers a single T cell receptor beta chain. Repertoires were generated with immunoSEQ multiplex PCR, while TCRdb's copy carries only in-frame clones and drops some. The profile shows under 150,000 clones, approximately 90% of them singletons. These data are taken from a study of control samples from healthy donors and cancer patients. The CDR3 has 14 amino acids. Germline CDR1 reads LGHDT; CDR2 reads YNNKEL (reference sequence). Trimming took 2 bases from V and 4 from J, leaving 11 bases between them. The TCR originated in a man aged 35 to 55 in good health. The chain combines TRBV3-1 (or the pseudogene TRBV3-2) with TRBJ1-1; D gene unclear. The sequencing input was blood. CDR3 DNA sequence: TGTGCCAGCAGCCAATTAGGGAGGAGCACTGAAGCTTTCTTT. Protein product: CASSQLGRSTEAFF.